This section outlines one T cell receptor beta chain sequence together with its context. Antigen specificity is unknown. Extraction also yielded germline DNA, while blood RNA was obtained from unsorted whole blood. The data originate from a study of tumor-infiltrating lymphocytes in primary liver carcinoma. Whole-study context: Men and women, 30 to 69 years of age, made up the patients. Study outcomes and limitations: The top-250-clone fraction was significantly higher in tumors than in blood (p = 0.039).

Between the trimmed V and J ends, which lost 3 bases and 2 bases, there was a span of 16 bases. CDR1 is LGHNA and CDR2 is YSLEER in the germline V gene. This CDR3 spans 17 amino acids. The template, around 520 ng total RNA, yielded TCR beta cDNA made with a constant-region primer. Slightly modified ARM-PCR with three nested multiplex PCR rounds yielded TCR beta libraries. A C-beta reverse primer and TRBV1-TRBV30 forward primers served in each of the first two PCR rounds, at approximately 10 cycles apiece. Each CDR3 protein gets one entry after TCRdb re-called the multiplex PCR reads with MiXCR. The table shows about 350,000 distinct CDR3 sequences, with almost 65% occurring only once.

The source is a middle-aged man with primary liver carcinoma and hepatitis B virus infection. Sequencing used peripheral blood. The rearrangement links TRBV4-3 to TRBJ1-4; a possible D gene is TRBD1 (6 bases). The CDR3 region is CASSHGGGGRTNEKLFF. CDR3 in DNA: TGCGCCAGCAGCCATGGAGGAGGGGGACGCACTAATGAAAAACTGTTTTTT.